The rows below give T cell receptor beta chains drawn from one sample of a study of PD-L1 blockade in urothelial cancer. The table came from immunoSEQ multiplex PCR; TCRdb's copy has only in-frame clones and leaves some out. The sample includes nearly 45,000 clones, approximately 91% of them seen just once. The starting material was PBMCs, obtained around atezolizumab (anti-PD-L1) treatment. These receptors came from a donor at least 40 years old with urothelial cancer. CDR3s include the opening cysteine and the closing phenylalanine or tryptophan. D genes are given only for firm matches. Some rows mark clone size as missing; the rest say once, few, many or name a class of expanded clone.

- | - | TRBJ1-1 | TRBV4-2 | TGTGCCAGCAGCCAAGGGGGCAGCATAGAGGAACAGAAAGCTTTCTTT | CASSQGGSIEEQKAFF
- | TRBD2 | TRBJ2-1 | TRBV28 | TGTGCCAGCCCAACGGGAGGCGGCTACAATGAGCAGTTCTTC | CASPTGGGYNEQFF
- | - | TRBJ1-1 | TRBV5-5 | TGTGCCAGCAGCCGAGTTCCGGGCCCGAGGGCTGAAGCTTTCTTT | CASSRVPGPRAEAFF
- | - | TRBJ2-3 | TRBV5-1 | TGCGCCAGCAGCTTGTTCAGGGGCACAGATACGCAGTATTTT | CASSLFRGTDTQYF
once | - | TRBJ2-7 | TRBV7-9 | TGTGCCAGCAGCTTAGCCCTAGCCGAGCAGTACTTC | CASSLALAEQYF
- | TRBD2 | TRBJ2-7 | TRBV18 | TGTGCCAGCTCACCAGGACTAGCGGGAGAGGTCGAGCAGTACTTC | CASSPGLAGEVEQYF
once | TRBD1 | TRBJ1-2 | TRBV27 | TGTGCCAGCACTTTACGACAGGGGGGGGGCTACACCTTC | CASTLRQGGGYTF
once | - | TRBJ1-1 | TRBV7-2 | TGTGCCAGCAGTTGGGCCGGAAGAATGAACACTGAAGCTTTCTTT | CASSWAGRMNTEAFF
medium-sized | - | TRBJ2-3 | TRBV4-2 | TGTGCCAGCAGCCAAGACAGGGGAGGCACAGATACGCAGTATTTT | CASSQDRGGTDTQYF
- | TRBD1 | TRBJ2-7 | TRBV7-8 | TGTGCCAGCAGCCCCAGGGGGCTGGCATACGAGCAGTACTTC | CASSPRGLAYEQYF
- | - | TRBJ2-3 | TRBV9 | TGTGCCAGCAGCGCACTGCCCCGCACAGATACGCAGTATTTT | CASSALPRTDTQYF
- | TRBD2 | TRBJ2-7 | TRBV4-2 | TGTGCCAGCAGCCAAGGGGGGCCGGGACTAGCGGGACTGAACGAGCAGTACTTC | CASSQGGPGLAGLNEQYF
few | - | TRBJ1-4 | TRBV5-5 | TGTGCCAGCAGCTTGGTACGGACACCAGCAACTAATGAAAAACTGTTTTTT | CASSLVRTPATNEKLFF
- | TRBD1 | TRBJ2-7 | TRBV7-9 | TGTGCCAGCAGCCCCAGACAGGGCTCCTACGAGCAGTACTTC | CASSPRQGSYEQYF
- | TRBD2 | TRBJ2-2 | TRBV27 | TGTGCCACCACATCTAGTCTAGCGGCCGCGAACACCGGGGAGCTGTTTTTT | CATTSSLAAANTGELFF
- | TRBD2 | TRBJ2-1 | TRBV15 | TGTGCCACCAGCCCGGGGGGGGCGGGAGTCAATGAGCAGTTCTTC | CATSPGGAGVNEQFF
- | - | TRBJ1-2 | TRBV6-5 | TGTGCCAGCAGTTACCCGGGAGGCTATGGCTACACCTTC | CASSYPGGYGYTF
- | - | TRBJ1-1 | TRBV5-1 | TGCGCCAGCAGCTTGTCCGGACAGAACACTGAAGCTTTCTTT | CASSLSGQNTEAFF